This passage covers 23 T cell receptor beta chains from one sample sequenced in a study of patients and donors after allogeneic stem cell transplantation. TCRdb reprocessed the RT-PCR reads with MiXCR, giving one entry per CDR3 protein. The sample includes about a million distinct CDR3 sequences, around 17% of them seen just once. The sample taken for sequencing was blood, either unsorted or a sorted T cell fraction (not recorded which). The source is a human donor who was either an allogeneic HSCT recipient or a stem cell or donor lymphocyte infusion donor (not recorded which). It is not recorded whose cells these are; they may come from a transplant donor.

This clonotype came up many times. The V gene is TRBV12-3 or TRBV12-4, the J gene TRBJ2-7; TRBD1 might be the D (5 bases). This CDR3 is 13 amino acids long. The V end lost 5 bases, the J end lost 2 bases, and 10 bases lay between the germline ends. DNA for the CDR3: TGTGCCAGCAGTCCTGACAGTCCCTACGAGCAGTACTTC. Amino acids: CASSPDSPYEQYF.

The sample holds many counts of this clonotype. This chain joins TRBV12-3 or TRBV12-4 and TRBJ1-1; perhaps TRBD1 as D (5 bases). V dropped 0 bases and J dropped 4 bases, with 18 bases sitting between them. The length of the CDR3 is 17 residues. The CDR3 is CASSLALETGRGTEAFF. The CDR3 nucleotides are TGTGCCAGCAGTTTAGCGCTGGAAACGGGTAGGGGCACTGAAGCTTTCTTT.

This clonotype was seen a few times. The chain combines TRBV20-1 with TRBJ1-2, with D perhaps TRBD1 (6 bases). This CDR3 has 15 amino acids. Trimming removed 2 bases from V and 2 bases from J, with 15 bases in between. The V gene's germline CDR1 is DFQATT and CDR2 SNEGSKA (reference sequence). The CDR3 loop is CSARPSGGRNYGYTF. The CDR3 DNA sequence: TGCAGTGCTAGACCCTCCGGGGGGCGGAACTATGGCTACACCTTC.

This clonotype occurred a few times. This chain joins TRBV24-1 and TRBJ1-2; D possibly corresponds to TRBD1 (6 bases). The CDR3 extends over 15 amino acids. Per the germline V gene, CDR1 is KGHDR and CDR2 is SFDVKD. V lost 4 bases, J lost 7 bases, and 18 bases lay in between. The CDR3 loop reads CATSDRGRGNSGYTF. CDR3 DNA: TGTGCCACCAGTGACCGAGGCAGGGGTAATTCTGGCTACACCTTC.

The chain couples TRBV7-9 to TRBJ1-2; D possibly corresponds to TRBD1 (6 bases). CDR3 length: 15 amino acids. The germline V gene encodes CDR1 SEHNR and CDR2 FQNEAQ (reference sequence). Trimming removed 5 bases at V and 7 bases at J, with 20 bases between. This chain's CDR3 is CASSPSGQGIGGYTF. CDR3 DNA sequence: TGTGCCAGCAGCCCCTCGGGGCAGGGGATCGGTGGCTACACCTTC. The full variable domain, in which reference TRBV7-9 and TRBJ1-2 provide the parts outside the CDR3, is DTGVSQNPRHKITKRGQNVTFRCDPISEHNRLYWYRQTLGQGPEFLTYFQNEAQLEKSRLLSDRFSAERPKGSFSTLEIQRTEQGDSAMYLCASSPSGQGIGGYTFGSGTRLTVV.

V usage is TRBV12-3 or TRBV12-4 and J usage is TRBJ2-1; TRBD2 aligns across 10 bases. This CDR3 spans 15 amino acids. The J segment lost 1 base and the V segment lost 8 bases, leaving 5 bases of the junction unmatched. This chain's CDR3 is CASGTSGKSYNEQFF. As DNA, the CDR3 is TGTGCCAGCGGAACTAGCGGGAAATCCTACAATGAGCAGTTCTTC.

In its sample, this clonotype was seen a few times. The gene calls are TRBV19 and TRBJ2-7, with D maybe TRBD2 (7 bases). Per the germline V gene, CDR1 is LNHDA and CDR2 is SQIVND (reference sequence). V shed 10 bases and J shed 0 bases, with 19 bases lying between them. This CDR3 comprises 15 residues. The CDR3 DNA sequence: TGTGCCACTTCGTGGGGGGGAGGGGGCTCCTACGAGCAGTACTTC. This codes for CATSWGGGGSYEQYF.

This clonotype came up a few times. The chain is built from TRBV4-2 and TRBJ2-5; TRBD2 matches 13 bases. Germline V gives CDR1 LGHNA, CDR2 YNFKEQ. V shed 3 bases, J shed 3 bases, and the junction held 1 base outside the gene matches. The CDR3 is made up of 15 amino acids. CDR3 residues: CASSHGTSGKETQYF. The DNA of the CDR3 is TGTGCCAGCAGCCACGGGACTAGCGGGAAAGAGACCCAGTACTTC.

This clonotype came up a few times. The rearrangement links TRBV20-1 to TRBJ1-1, with 8 positions matching TRBD1. The trim removed 0 bases at V and 2 bases at J, leaving 17 bases unmatched. CDR1 DFQATT and CDR2 SNEGSKA come from the germline V gene (reference sequence). CDR3 length equals 19 residues. This CDR3 reads CSARDYRPRGPSPNTEAFF. CDR3 nucleotide sequence: TGCAGTGCTAGAGATTATAGACCCAGGGGGCCCTCCCCCAACACTGAAGCTTTCTTT.

The V and J genes are TRBV4-1 and TRBJ2-1; D perhaps matches TRBD2 (5 bases). V lost 8 bases and J 10 bases, leaving 15 bases between the germline ends. CDR1 is MGHRA and CDR2 is YSYEKL in the germline V gene. This CDR3 spans 12 amino acids. This CDR3 reads CASETPGSEQFF. CDR3 sequence (DNA): TGCGCCAGCGAGACGCCGGGGTCGGAGCAGTTCTTC.

The sample holds a few counts of this clonotype. The chain uses TRBV6-2 or TRBV6-3 and TRBJ2-1; D is ambiguous. The CDR3 runs to 16 residues. Germline assignment: CDR1 MNHEY and CDR2 SVGEGT. Trimming stripped 10 bases from V and 6 bases from J, with 25 bases between. CDR3 nucleotide sequence: TGTGCCACCGAGTCGAATCTTTTAGGTTGGTTCAATGAGCAGTTCTTC. As protein: CATESNLLGWFNEQFF.

This clonotype was counted a few times. V usage is TRBV20-1 and J usage is TRBJ2-1, with D unclear. V lost 6 bases to trimming and J lost 2 bases, with 17 bases between them. The CDR3 contains 15 residues. Germline-derived CDR1 and CDR2 are DFQATT and SNEGSKA (reference sequence). The CDR3 is CSAGYYQAPYNEQFF. The DNA for the CDR3 is TGCAGTGCGGGCTATTATCAAGCGCCCTACAATGAGCAGTTCTTC.

The sample holds a few counts of this clonotype. J is TRBJ2-7 and V is TRBV5-5, with D perhaps given as TRBD1 or TRBD2 (5 bases each). The CDR3 spans 13 residues. CDR1 and CDR2 from the germline V gene are SGHKS and YYEKEE (reference sequence). The germline V and J ends were trimmed by 7 bases and 3 bases, with 14 bases remaining between them. The DNA for the CDR3 is TGTGCCAGCGCCCGGGACGGGATCTACGAGCAGTACTTC. Its protein product is CASARDGIYEQYF.

Only a few counts were recorded for this clonotype. The chain carries TRBV5-1 and TRBJ2-1, with 8 bases matching TRBD1. This CDR3 is 15 amino acids long. With 1 base clipped from V and 6 bases from J, the junction kept 6 bases outside the gene matches. From germline, CDR1 is SGHRS and CDR2 YFSETQ. The CDR3, as DNA: TGCGCCAGCAGCTTGTACCTGACAGGGGCCAATGAGCAGTTCTTC. Encoded protein: CASSLYLTGANEQFF.

This clonotype was seen only a few times. The V gene is TRBV2, the J gene TRBJ2-1; no clear D gene. The CDR3 has 11 amino acids. V was cut by 7 bases and J by 9 bases, with 10 bases left in between. Germline V CDR1 and CDR2: SNHLY, FYNNEI. The CDR3 here is CASKGQPEQFF. The CDR3 region has the DNA TGTGCCAGCAAAGGCCAGCCTGAGCAGTTCTTC. Together with reference TRBV2 and TRBJ2-1, the CDR3 gives the full variable domain: EPEVTQTPSHQVTQMGQEVILRCVPISNHLYFYWYRQILGQKVEFLVSFYNNEISEKSEIFDDQFSVERPDGSNFTLKIRSTKLEDSAMYFCASKGQPEQFFGPGTRLTVL.

V and J are TRBV27 and TRBJ2-7; unclear D gene. From germline, CDR1 is MNHEY and CDR2 SMNVEV (reference sequence). Trimming pared 3 bases from V and 4 bases from J, leaving 13 bases between. This CDR3 region has 14 residues. This chain's CDR3 is CASSFLDTQYEQYF. CDR3 nucleotide sequence: TGTGCCAGCAGTTTCCTTGACACCCAATACGAGCAGTACTTC.

The rearrangement uses TRBV20-1 and TRBJ2-3; 11 nucleotides align to TRBD2. CDR3 length: 13 residues. V was pared by 4 bases and J by 8 bases, with 5 bases of the junction left unmatched. CDR1 is DFQATT and CDR2 is SNEGSKA in the germline V gene (reference sequence). The DNA of the CDR3 is TGCAGTGCTATTAGCGGGGGGGCCGGTACGCAGTATTTT. It codes for CSAISGGAGTQYF.

This clonotype was counted between two and nine times. The genes are TRBV3-1 and TRBJ2-1; no reliable D call. This CDR3 is built from 14 residues. Germline CDR1 is LGHDT and CDR2 is YNNKEL (reference sequence). V lost 0 bases, J lost 5 bases, and 8 bases lay in between. CDR3 in amino acids: CASSQDRADNEQFF. DNA for the CDR3: TGTGCCAGCAGCCAAGATAGGGCTGACAATGAGCAGTTCTTC.

In its sample, this clonotype was seen a few times. This rearrangement joins TRBV29-1 to TRBJ2-3; TRBD1 aligns across 7 bases. The CDR3 loop spans 17 amino acids. Germline V gives CDR1 SQVTM, CDR2 ANQGSEA. Unmatched junction bases numbered 16, after V lost 7 bases and J lost 0 bases. Here the CDR3 reads CSANRGPWTSSTDTQYF. CDR3 DNA: TGCAGCGCCAACAGGGGCCCTTGGACCTCTAGCACAGATACGCAGTATTTT.

This clonotype was seen a few times. V gene TRBV10-3 combines with J gene TRBJ2-5, with 8 nucleotides matching TRBD1. The CDR3 runs 14 residues. Germline loops: CDR1 ENHRY, CDR2 SYGVKD. The trim removed 6 bases at V and 1 base at J, leaving 4 bases unmatched. The DNA for the CDR3 is TGTGCCATCAGATCGGGACAGGTCCAAGAGACCCAGTACTTC. Translating gives CAIRSGQVQETQYF.

This clonotype appeared a few times. A read error is likely, as this CDR3 ends without the conserved phenylalanine or tryptophan. J is TRBJ1-1 and V is TRBV12-3 or TRBV12-4, with unresolved D. CDR3 length: 14 residues. The V end lost 7 bases, the J end lost 6 bases, and 18 bases lay between the germline ends. This CDR3 is CASTPHAGSAEAFL. CDR3 DNA: TGTGCCAGCACGCCGCACGCGGGGTCCGCTGAAGCTTTCCTT.

The chain combines TRBV27 with TRBJ1-2, with TRBD1 matching over 8 bases. Germline V CDR1 and CDR2: MNHEY, SMNVEV (reference sequence). This CDR3 contains 12 residues. The V gene end was trimmed by 5 bases and the J gene end by 8 bases; junction bases not matched to a gene: 4. The CDR3, as DNA: TGTGCCAGCAGTCCTCAGGGGGCGGGCTACACCTTC. Its translation is CASSPQGAGYTF.

The rearrangement joins TRBV4-2 to TRBJ2-4; D is unresolved. Germline CDR1 is LGHNA and CDR2 is YNFKEQ. The CDR3 totals 15 residues. V was trimmed by 0 bases and J by 3 bases, leaving 9 bases between them. CDR3 nucleotide sequence: TGTGCCAGCAGCCAAGATGGCCCGGGCAAAAACATTCAGTACTTC. It encodes CASSQDGPGKNIQYF.